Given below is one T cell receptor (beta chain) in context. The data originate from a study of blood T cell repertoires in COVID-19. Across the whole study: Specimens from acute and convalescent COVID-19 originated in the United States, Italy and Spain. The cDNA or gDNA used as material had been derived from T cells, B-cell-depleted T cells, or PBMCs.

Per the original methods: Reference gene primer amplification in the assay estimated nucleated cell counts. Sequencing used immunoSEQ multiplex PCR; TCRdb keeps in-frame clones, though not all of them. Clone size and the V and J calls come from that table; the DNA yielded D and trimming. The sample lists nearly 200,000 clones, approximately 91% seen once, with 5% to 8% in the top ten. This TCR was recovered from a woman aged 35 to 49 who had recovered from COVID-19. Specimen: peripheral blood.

CDR3 amino acids: CAIRRDGGGEQFF. CDR3 bases: TGTGCCATCAGACGGGACGGGGGGGGTGAGCAGTTCTTC. The chain carries TRBV10-3 and TRBJ2-1; 8 nucleotides line up with TRBD2. This CDR3 is 13 amino acids long. V trimming: 6 bases; J trimming: 9 bases; junction bases outside the gene matches: 7. Germline CDR1 ENHRY, CDR2 SYGVKD.